These T cell receptor beta chains were read from a single sample in a study of T cells in Graves' hyperthyroidism and ophthalmopathy. TCRdb called the multiplex PCR reads again in MiXCR, with one record for every CDR3 protein. The repertoire includes 380,000 or so distinct CDR3 sequences, around 14% of them detected once, and approximately 23% sits in the top ten. The sample was blood. These receptors all come from a woman aged 25 to 39 with Graves' hyperthyroidism. Both conserved end residues are trimmed from each CDR3. The order of the fields is J gene, V gene, CDR3 protein.

j_gene: TRBJ2-1; v_gene: TRBV20-1; CDR3aa: SAPWTGSIYNSSYNEQF
j_gene: TRBJ1-4; v_gene: TRBV11-1; CDR3aa: ASGLGGEKLF
j_gene: TRBJ2-6; v_gene: TRBV19; CDR3aa: ASAYSGANVLT
j_gene: TRBJ2-1; v_gene: TRBV29-1; CDR3aa: SRIPSSSWNEQF
j_gene: TRBJ2-1; v_gene: TRBV30; CDR3aa: AAPGGEGRQF
j_gene: TRBJ1-1; v_gene: TRBV13; CDR3aa: ASSVRGGTEAF
j_gene: TRBJ2-7; v_gene: TRBV5-1; CDR3aa: ASSLDGGSSYEQY
j_gene: TRBJ2-3; v_gene: TRBV11-2; CDR3aa: ASSLAGVGTDTQY
j_gene: TRBJ2-7; v_gene: TRBV12-5; CDR3aa: ASGLPPPTGEKYEQY
j_gene: TRBJ1-1; v_gene: TRBV11-2; CDR3aa: ASSLRQLTNTEAF
j_gene: TRBJ1-1; v_gene: TRBV20-1; CDR3aa: SARRTGGFAEAF
j_gene: TRBJ1-6; v_gene: TRBV2; CDR3aa: ASSSERVKNSPLH
j_gene: TRBJ1-1; v_gene: TRBV2; CDR3aa: ASSDPGSTLAEAF
j_gene: TRBJ2-3; v_gene: TRBV11-2; CDR3aa: ASSLVRVGTDTQY
j_gene: TRBJ2-1; v_gene: TRBV12-3/TRBV12-4; CDR3aa: ASSFVSSYNEQF
j_gene: TRBJ2-5; v_gene: TRBV20-1; CDR3aa: SARPATEETQY
j_gene: TRBJ2-5; v_gene: TRBV5-4; CDR3aa: ASSLTLGLAAQETQY
j_gene: TRBJ2-7; v_gene: TRBV10-3; CDR3aa: AISESPSGLPNEQY
j_gene: TRBJ1-5; v_gene: TRBV28; CDR3aa: ASSLTIRILADQPQH
j_gene: TRBJ1-2; v_gene: TRBV7-8; CDR3aa: ASSQLRVSTYGYT
j_gene: TRBJ2-7; v_gene: TRBV7-6; CDR3aa: ASSFSGIGHEQY
j_gene: TRBJ1-1; v_gene: TRBV19; CDR3aa: ASFNRRQYTEAF
j_gene: TRBJ2-7; v_gene: TRBV28; CDR3aa: ASTETEPYEQC
j_gene: TRBJ2-3; v_gene: TRBV12-3/TRBV12-4; CDR3aa: ASSPLRTSGSTDTQY
j_gene: TRBJ2-7; v_gene: TRBV20-1; CDR3aa: SARAPGSFYEQY
j_gene: TRBJ1-6; v_gene: TRBV2; CDR3aa: ASKSPGANSPLH
j_gene: TRBJ2-5; v_gene: TRBV9; CDR3aa: ASSASGQGRRETQY
j_gene: TRBJ1-1; v_gene: TRBV15; CDR3aa: ATSRETNTEAF
j_gene: TRBJ2-3; v_gene: TRBV20-1; CDR3aa: SARGLAASTDTQY
j_gene: TRBJ2-5; v_gene: TRBV11-2; CDR3aa: ASSPTGTGVETQY
j_gene: TRBJ2-1; v_gene: TRBV20-1; CDR3aa: SAETSRGAATGEQF
j_gene: TRBJ2-7; v_gene: TRBV30; CDR3aa: AWSGLDEQY
j_gene: TRBJ2-7; v_gene: TRBV2; CDR3aa: ASAGTYEQY
j_gene: TRBJ2-2; v_gene: TRBV3-1; CDR3aa: ASSQGRGSGELF
j_gene: TRBJ1-6; v_gene: TRBV3-1; CDR3aa: ASSQDSSYNSPLH
j_gene: TRBJ2-7; v_gene: TRBV27; CDR3aa: ATKAGLPYEQY
j_gene: TRBJ1-5; v_gene: TRBV12-3/TRBV12-4; CDR3aa: ASSFGGEAQPQH
j_gene: TRBJ2-7; v_gene: TRBV6-1; CDR3aa: ATGTNSYEQY
j_gene: TRBJ2-2; v_gene: TRBV7-9; CDR3aa: AIKLGENTGELF
j_gene: TRBJ2-7; v_gene: TRBV20-1; CDR3aa: SAHAGASGSARSSAQY
j_gene: TRBJ1-2; v_gene: TRBV6-1; CDR3aa: ASWTPGGYT
j_gene: TRBJ2-5; v_gene: TRBV7-7; CDR3aa: ASSLPDQETQY
j_gene: TRBJ1-2; v_gene: TRBV24-1; CDR3aa: ATSEGTYGYT